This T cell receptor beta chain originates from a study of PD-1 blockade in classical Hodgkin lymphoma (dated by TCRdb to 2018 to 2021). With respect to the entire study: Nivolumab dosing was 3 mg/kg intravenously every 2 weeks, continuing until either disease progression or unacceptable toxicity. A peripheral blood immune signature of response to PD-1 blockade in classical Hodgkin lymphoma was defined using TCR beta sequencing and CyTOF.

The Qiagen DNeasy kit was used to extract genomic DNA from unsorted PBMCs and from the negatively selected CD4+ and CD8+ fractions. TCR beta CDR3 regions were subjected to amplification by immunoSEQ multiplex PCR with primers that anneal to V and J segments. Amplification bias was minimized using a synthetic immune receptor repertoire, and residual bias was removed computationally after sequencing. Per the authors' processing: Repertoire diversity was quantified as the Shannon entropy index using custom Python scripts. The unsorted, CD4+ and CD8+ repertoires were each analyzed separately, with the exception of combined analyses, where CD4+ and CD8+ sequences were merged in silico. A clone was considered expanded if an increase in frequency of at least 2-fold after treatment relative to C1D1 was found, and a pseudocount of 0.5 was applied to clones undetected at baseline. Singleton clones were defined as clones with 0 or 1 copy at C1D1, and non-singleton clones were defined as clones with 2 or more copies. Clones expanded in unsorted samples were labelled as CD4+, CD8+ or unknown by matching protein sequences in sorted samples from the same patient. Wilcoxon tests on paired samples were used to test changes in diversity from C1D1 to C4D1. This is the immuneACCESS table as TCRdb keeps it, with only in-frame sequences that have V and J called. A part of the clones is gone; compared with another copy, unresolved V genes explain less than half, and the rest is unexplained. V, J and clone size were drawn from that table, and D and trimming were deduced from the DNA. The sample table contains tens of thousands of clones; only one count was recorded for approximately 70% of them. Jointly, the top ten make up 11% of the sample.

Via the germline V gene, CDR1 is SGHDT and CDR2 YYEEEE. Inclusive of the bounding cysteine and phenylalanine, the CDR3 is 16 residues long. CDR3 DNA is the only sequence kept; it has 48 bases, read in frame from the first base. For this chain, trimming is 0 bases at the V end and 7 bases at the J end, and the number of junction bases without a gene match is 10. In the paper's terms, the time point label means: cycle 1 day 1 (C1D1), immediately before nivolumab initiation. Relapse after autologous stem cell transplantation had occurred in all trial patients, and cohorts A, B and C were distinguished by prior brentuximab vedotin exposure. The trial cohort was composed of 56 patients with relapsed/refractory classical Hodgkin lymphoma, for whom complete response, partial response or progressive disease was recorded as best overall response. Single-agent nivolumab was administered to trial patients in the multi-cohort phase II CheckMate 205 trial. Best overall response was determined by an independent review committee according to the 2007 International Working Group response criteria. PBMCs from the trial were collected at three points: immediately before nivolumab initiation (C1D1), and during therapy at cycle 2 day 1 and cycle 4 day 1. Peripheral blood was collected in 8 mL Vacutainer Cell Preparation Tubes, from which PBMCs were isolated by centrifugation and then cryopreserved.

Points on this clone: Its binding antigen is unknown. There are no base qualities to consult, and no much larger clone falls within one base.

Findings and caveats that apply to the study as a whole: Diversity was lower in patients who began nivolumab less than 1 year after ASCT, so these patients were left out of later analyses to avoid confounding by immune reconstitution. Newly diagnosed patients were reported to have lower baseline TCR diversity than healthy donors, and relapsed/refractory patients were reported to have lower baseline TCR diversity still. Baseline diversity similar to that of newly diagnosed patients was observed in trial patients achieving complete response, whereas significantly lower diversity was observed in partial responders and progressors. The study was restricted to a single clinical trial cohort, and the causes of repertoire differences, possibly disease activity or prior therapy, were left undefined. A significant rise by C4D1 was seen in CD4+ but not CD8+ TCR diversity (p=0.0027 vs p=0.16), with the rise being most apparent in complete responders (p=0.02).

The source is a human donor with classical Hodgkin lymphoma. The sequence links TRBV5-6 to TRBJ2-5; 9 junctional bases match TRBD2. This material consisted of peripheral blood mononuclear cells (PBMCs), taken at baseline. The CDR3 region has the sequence CASSLAMASGEGTQYF. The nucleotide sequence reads TGTGCCAGCAGCTTGGCCATGGCTAGCGGGGAAGGGACCCAGTACTTC.